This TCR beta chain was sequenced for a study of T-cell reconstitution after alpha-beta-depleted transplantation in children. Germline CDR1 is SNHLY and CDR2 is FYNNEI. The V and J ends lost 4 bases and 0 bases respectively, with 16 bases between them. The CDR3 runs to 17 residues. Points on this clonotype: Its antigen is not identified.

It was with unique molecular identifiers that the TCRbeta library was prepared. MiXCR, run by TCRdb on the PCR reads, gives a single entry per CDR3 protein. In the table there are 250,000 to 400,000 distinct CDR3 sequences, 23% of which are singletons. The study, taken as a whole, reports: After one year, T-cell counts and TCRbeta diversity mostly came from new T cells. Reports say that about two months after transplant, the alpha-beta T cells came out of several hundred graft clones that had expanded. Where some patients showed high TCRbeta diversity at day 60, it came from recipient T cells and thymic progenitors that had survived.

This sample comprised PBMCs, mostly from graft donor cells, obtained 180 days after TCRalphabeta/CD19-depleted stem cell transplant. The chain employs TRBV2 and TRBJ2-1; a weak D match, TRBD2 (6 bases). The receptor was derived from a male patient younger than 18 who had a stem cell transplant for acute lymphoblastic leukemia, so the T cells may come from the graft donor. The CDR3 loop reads CASSARPGLHSYNEQFF. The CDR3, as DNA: TGTGCCAGCAGTGCTCGACCGGGACTCCACTCCTACAATGAGCAGTTCTTC.